The next 17 T cell receptor beta chains were all read from a single sample in a study of blood T cell repertoires in COVID-19. Assay used: immunoSEQ multiplex PCR; TCRdb lists only in-frame clones, some missing. The repertoire holds 200,000 to 250,000 clones, with around 90% as singletons. The specimen was peripheral blood. The source of these receptors is a man in his sixties with COVID-19, enrolled during active disease.

This chain joins TRBV6-5 and TRBJ1-2; TRBD1 is a possible D gene (5 bases). The CDR3 totals 15 residues. Germline V lookup: CDR1 MNHEY, CDR2 SVGAGI. Trimming shortened V by 3 bases and J by 2 bases, and 13 bases separated the two germline ends. The CDR3 bases are TGTGCCAGCAGTTATCTCGGGGGTTTAAACTATGGCTACACCTTC. Its protein product is CASSYLGGLNYGYTF.

A few counts support this clone. In DNA, the CDR3 is TGTGCCAGCAGCTTCCGCCTTTCGGGTTCCGTCTACGAGCAGTACTTC. Amino acids: CASSFRLSGSVYEQYF. The rearrangement joins TRBV11-2 to TRBJ2-7; D is uncertain. This CDR3 has 16 residues. Germline CDR1 reads SGHAT; CDR2 reads FQNNGV. Trimming left V 3 bases short and J 3 bases short, with 18 bases between.

This chain uses TRBV19 with TRBJ2-7, with D tentatively TRBD1 (5 bases). The V gene's germline CDR1 is LNHDA and CDR2 SQIVND (reference sequence). The germline V and J ends were trimmed by 4 bases and 2 bases, with 9 bases remaining between them. There are 13 residues in the CDR3. CDR3 sequence reads: CASSNQGPYEQYF. In nucleotides, the CDR3 is TGTGCCAGTAGTAATCAGGGCCCCTACGAGCAGTACTTC.

The chain uses TRBV5-1 and TRBJ2-3; 10 bases are shared with TRBD2. The CDR3 length is 16 residues. Unmatched junction bases numbered 2, after V lost 0 bases and J lost 1 base. The V gene's germline CDR1 is SGHRS and CDR2 YFSETQ. In DNA form, the CDR3 reads TGCGCCAGCAGCTTGGCTCTAGCGGGGGGCACAGATACGCAGTATTTT. Translated, it gives CASSLALAGGTDTQYF.

The V gene is TRBV7-2, the J gene TRBJ2-7; the match to TRBD2 covers 11 bases. V was clipped by 0 bases and J by 5 bases; unmatched bases: 9. This CDR3 has 17 residues. In germline, CDR1 is SGHTA, CDR2 FQGNSA. CDR3 region: CASSLALAGAFRDEQYF. DNA of the CDR3: TGTGCCAGCAGCTTAGCACTAGCGGGAGCCTTTCGCGACGAGCAGTACTTC.

The V and J genes are TRBV28 and TRBJ1-2, with 9 bases aligning to TRBD1. Trimming cost V 5 bases and J 8 bases; bases outside gene matches: 12. Germline CDR1 MDHEN, CDR2 SYDVKM. This CDR3 is built from 15 residues. In DNA form, the CDR3 reads TGTGCCAGCAGTACCACGGGACAGGGCAGCTGGGGCTACACCTTC. Protein: CASSTTGQGSWGYTF.

This clone was found once. The rearrangement links TRBV9 to TRBJ1-3; 8 nucleotides match TRBD1. The V gene end was trimmed by 2 bases and the J gene end by 8 bases; junction bases not matched to a gene: 6. Germline V CDR1 and CDR2: SGDLS, YYNGEE. There are 14 residues in the CDR3. The CDR3 reads CASSVSGGEDTIYF. In DNA form, the CDR3 reads TGTGCCAGCAGCGTTTCAGGGGGCGAGGACACCATATATTTT.

V usage is TRBV14 and J usage is TRBJ2-7; 8 bases align to TRBD1. The germline V gene has CDR1 SGHDN and CDR2 FVKESK. The CDR3 extends over 15 amino acids. Trimming removed 0 bases from V and 6 bases from J; junction bases left unmatched: 7. DNA of the CDR3: TGTGCCAGCAGCCAAGATAGGGCCAGGGGGCGCGAGCAGTACTTC. Amino acid sequence: CASSQDRARGREQYF.

The chain has TRBV7-2 and TRBJ2-1; D uncertain. Germline lookup yields CDR1 SGHTA and CDR2 FQGNSA. This CDR3 is built from 14 residues. The ends were cut back, 5 bases at V and 4 bases at J, with 12 bases in the middle. The CDR3: CASSLGSYYNEQFF. Written as DNA, the CDR3 is TGTGCCAGCAGCCTAGGATCCTATTACAATGAGCAGTTCTTC.

The V call is TRBV28, the J call TRBJ2-1, with D perhaps TRBD1 (7 bases). This CDR3 is 16 amino acids long. Germline V lookup: CDR1 MDHEN, CDR2 SYDVKM. V shed 3 bases and J shed 10 bases, with 22 bases lying between them. As DNA, the CDR3 is TGTGCCAGCAGTTTTGCTTCCCGGGGGACAGCCCAGGAGCAGTTCTTC. Translation: CASSFASRGTAQEQFF.

J is TRBJ1-2 and V is TRBV7-2; D is unresolved. The V and J ends lost 1 base and 3 bases respectively, with 6 bases between them. CDR1 and CDR2 from the germline V gene are SGHTA and FQGNSA. The CDR3 is 13 amino acids. The CDR3 DNA reads TGTGCCAGCAGCTTAGGTCCAGACTATGGCTACACCTTC. This encodes CASSLGPDYGYTF.

The chain joins TRBV28 to TRBJ2-5; 7 nucleotides agree with TRBD1. Germline values: CDR1 MDHEN, CDR2 SYDVKM. The CDR3 spans 13 residues. J lost 7 bases, V lost 2 bases, and 4 bases had no gene match. CDR3 sequence (DNA): TGTGCCAGCAGTTTACGACAGGGCGGGACCCAGTACTTC. It translates to CASSLRQGGTQYF. Using reference TRBV28 and TRBJ2-5 for the parts outside the CDR3, the full variable domain is DVKVTQSSRYLVKRTGEKVFLECVQDMDHENMFWYRQDPGLGLRLIYFSYDVKMKEKGDIPEGYSVSREKKERFSLILESASTNQTSMYLCASSLRQGGTQYFGPGTRLLVL.

This chain links TRBV19 with TRBJ1-4, with TRBD1 matching over 7 bases. The V gene end was trimmed by 2 bases and the J gene end by 7 bases; junction bases not matched to a gene: 7. This CDR3 has 15 amino acids. Germline V gene data show CDR1 as LNHDA and CDR2 as SQIVND (reference sequence). The CDR3 here is CASSIKGQAIEKLFF. The CDR3 DNA is TGTGCCAGTAGTATAAAAGGACAGGCAATTGAAAAACTGTTTTTT.

This clone was detected a few times. V and J are TRBV7-8 and TRBJ1-3; 9 bases are a match to TRBD1. The CDR3 is made up of 18 amino acids. Trimming at V came to 8 bases and at J to 4 bases, leaving 18 bases not matched to a gene. Germline loops: CDR1 SGHVS, CDR2 FQNEAQ. This CDR3 is CASRSPYRTGEHGNTIYF. The CDR3 nucleotides read TGTGCCAGCCGGAGCCCCTATAGGACAGGGGAGCACGGAAACACCATATATTTT.

J is TRBJ1-2 and V is TRBV3-1 (or the pseudogene TRBV3-2); 10 positions agree with TRBD1. Germline V gene sequence: CDR1 LGHDT, CDR2 YNNKEL (reference sequence). The trim removed 1 base at V and 5 bases at J, leaving 4 bases unmatched. CDR3 length: 15 residues. CDR3 coding DNA: TGTGCCAGCAGCCAAGGGGGACAGGGGAGGTATGGCTACACCTTC. It codes for CASSQGGQGRYGYTF.

The chain recombines TRBV4-2 with TRBJ1-4; D possibly corresponds to TRBD1 (5 bases). Trimming stripped 1 base from V and 3 bases from J, with 9 bases between. Per the germline V gene, CDR1 is LGHNA and CDR2 is YNFKEQ. This CDR3 is built from 15 residues. The CDR3 sequence is CASSQVTGANEKLFF. The CDR3 DNA sequence: TGTGCCAGCAGCCAAGTTACGGGGGCTAATGAAAAACTGTTTTTT.

The V call is TRBV27, the J call TRBJ2-7; 7 bases agree with TRBD1. CDR1 and CDR2 from the germline V gene are MNHEY and SMNVEV (reference sequence). The CDR3 is made up of 13 amino acids. The trim removed 7 bases at V and 3 bases at J, leaving 6 bases unmatched. CDR3 loop: CASKMTGFYEQYF. The CDR3 DNA reads TGTGCCAGCAAGATGACAGGGTTCTACGAGCAGTACTTC.